The entry below gives a single T cell receptor beta chain sequence along with its context. Its matching antigen is unknown. This record comes from a study of Ad26.COV2.S vaccination and SARS-CoV-2 variants. Stated treatment: some 20 received Ad26.COV2.S at low or high dose, single or two shots; several received placebo; per-sample allocation not given. After the first vaccine or placebo injection, samples were drawn on day 63. Using immunoSEQ multiplex PCR, the repertoire was profiled, and TCRdb retains in-frame clones only, with some absent. This table has about 400,000 clones, 80% to 95% appearing once. Study results and caveats: Vaccine and placebo recipients had comparable breadth of non-spike TCRs. Breadth, reportedly substantial, characterized the spike-specific CD8+ and CD4+ T cell responses after vaccination.

The CDR3 runs 15 residues. V shed 3 bases, J shed 8 bases, and the junction held 8 bases outside the gene matches. Germline V lookup: CDR1 SGDLS, CDR2 YYNGEE. Source: peripheral blood, taken in a trial of Ad26.COV2.S vaccine versus placebo. The receptor's source is a person between 18 and 59 years old who received the Ad26.COV2.S COVID-19 vaccine or a placebo. The chain recombines TRBV9 with TRBJ1-6; TRBD1 matches 7 bases. CDR3 in DNA: TGTGCCAGCAGCGCACAAACAGGGGTTGATTCACCCCTCCACTTT. Translating it yields CASSAQTGVDSPLHF. The variable domain in full, with the rest retrieved from reference TRBV9 and TRBJ1-6, is DSGVTQTPKHLITATGQRVTLRCSPRSGDLSVYWYQQSLDQGLQFLIQYYNGEERAKGNILERFSAQQFPDLHSELNLSSLELGDSALYFCASSAQTGVDSPLHFGNGTRLTVT.